This TCR beta chain was obtained from a study of cytomegalovirus exposure and HLA in healthy donors. CDR1 and CDR2 (germline): SGHVS, FNYEAQ. The V and J ends lost 2 bases and 2 bases, in that order; junction bases with no gene match: 6. This CDR3 region has 17 residues. Findings and limits, study-wide: A later analysis reportedly identified an Asian-associated ancestry cluster as carrying fewer N-insertions than the roughly 720-donor mean. Later work found most CMV-associated TCR beta chains apparently HLA-restricted. The study labeled roughly 160 TCR beta chains cytomegalovirus-associated. Presence/absence analyses treated sequencing depth as roughly uniform across donors.

Comment on this clone: Its antigen is not known.

Use of 60 Vbeta and 13 Jbeta primers characterized the PCR. Assay: immunoSEQ multiplex PCR; the TCRdb copy retains only in-frame clones and omits some. The table records 80,000 to 95,000 clones, around four fifths of them present only once. This sequence was found in a woman under 30 in good health and CMV-seropositive. The sample taken for sequencing was PBMCs. The V call is TRBV7-6, the J call TRBJ2-6; TRBD1 matches at 7 bases. The CDR3 loop is CASSLSSTGPGANVLTF. The CDR3 region has the DNA TGTGCCAGCAGCTTATCTTCGACAGGGCCTGGGGCCAACGTCCTGACTTTC.